The 30 T cell receptor beta chains reported below all come from one sample, sequenced in a study of blood T cell repertoires in COVID-19. Sequencing was performed with immunoSEQ multiplex PCR; in TCRdb, only in-frame clones are kept and a portion is missing. The table records some 250,000 clones, approximately 82% of them present only once. Source material: peripheral blood. Every receptor here comes from a woman aged 18-29 years with acute or convalescent COVID-19.

This clone has only one observation. The chain recombines TRBV6-4 with TRBJ1-2; 9 bases map to TRBD1. The germline CDR1 and CDR2 sequences are MRHNA and SNTAGT. J was trimmed by 7 bases and V by 2 bases; bases with no gene match: 11. The CDR3 extends over 16 amino acids. The DNA of the CDR3 is TGTGCCAGCAGTGACACCTCGGGACAGGGTTTCTCTGGCTACACCTTC. Translating gives CASSDTSGQGFSGYTF.

Only one count was recorded for this clone. The V gene is TRBV9, the J gene TRBJ1-2, with a possible D match to TRBD1 (5 bases). Trimming pared 2 bases from V and 4 bases from J, leaving 9 bases between. The germline gives CDR1 SGDLS, CDR2 YYNGEE. The length of the CDR3 is 13 residues. The chain's CDR3 is CASSVGGAYGYTF. The DNA for the CDR3 is TGTGCCAGCAGCGTCGGCGGGGCCTATGGCTACACCTTC. The full variable domain, in which reference TRBV9 and TRBJ1-2 provide the parts outside the CDR3, is DSGVTQTPKHLITATGQRVTLRCSPRSGDLSVYWYQQSLDQGLQFLIQYYNGEERAKGNILERFSAQQFPDLHSELNLSSLELGDSALYFCASSVGGAYGYTFGSGTRLTVV.

This clone occurred a few times. The chain links TRBV5-1 to TRBJ1-6; 8 bases match TRBD1. The CDR3 length is 16 residues. The V gene's germline CDR1 is SGHRS and CDR2 YFSETQ. The J segment lost 6 bases and the V segment lost 1 base, leaving 6 bases of the junction unmatched. The CDR3 protein is CASSLLQTGANSPLHF. For the CDR3, the DNA is TGCGCCAGCAGCTTGCTTCAGACAGGGGCTAATTCACCCCTCCACTTT.

The CDR3 sequence is CASSPGTSGRAVKTQYF. The CDR3 coding sequence is TGTGCCAGCAGCCCCGGGACTAGCGGGAGGGCGGTGAAGACCCAGTACTTC. The chain recombines TRBV2 with TRBJ2-5, with 16 bases lining up with TRBD2. J was trimmed by 6 bases and V by 6 bases; bases with no gene match: 10. Per germline, CDR1 SNHLY and CDR2 FYNNEI. The CDR3 spans 17 residues.

The chain has TRBV6-6 and TRBJ2-7; 13 bases fit TRBD2. The junction had 7 bases not matched to a gene; V was cut back by 6 bases and J by 2 bases. The CDR3 covers 16 residues. The germline gives CDR1 MNHNY, CDR2 SVGAGI (reference sequence). CDR3 DNA sequence: TGTGCCAGCAGGCCCGGACTAGCGGGAGAGACCTACGAGCAGTACTTC. Its protein is CASRPGLAGETYEQYF.

The V call is TRBV11-2, the J call TRBJ1-1; D not resolved. Germline V gene lookup returns CDR1 SGHAT and CDR2 FQNNGV. V gave up 1 base and J gave up 4 bases, with 7 bases separating them. The CDR3 length is 13 residues. CDR3 nucleotides: TGTGCCAGCAGCTTAGGGAGGGCCACTGAAGCTTTCTTT. Protein product: CASSLGRATEAFF.

The chain is built from TRBV28 and TRBJ2-2; TRBD2 matches at 9 bases. This CDR3 is built from 16 residues. CDR1 MDHEN and CDR2 SYDVKM come from the germline V gene. V lost 3 bases and J lost 0; bases outside the gene matches: 2. In DNA form, the CDR3 reads TGTGCCAGCAGTTTGAGACTAGCGGCGAACACCGGGGAGCTGTTTTTT. Encoded protein: CASSLRLAANTGELFF.

This clone appeared once. The rearrangement joins TRBV4-3 to TRBJ2-7, with D unresolved. The CDR3 is 13 amino acids. Germline V gene data show CDR1 as LGHNA and CDR2 as YSLEER. V was cut by 0 bases and J by 4 bases, with 7 bases left in between. The CDR3: CASSQDLQYEQYF. DNA of the CDR3: TGCGCCAGCAGCCAAGACTTACAATACGAGCAGTACTTC.

This clone was found once. The chain combines TRBV5-6 with TRBJ2-7; TRBD2 matches at 11 bases. The CDR3 has 18 residues. The germline V gene has CDR1 SGHDT and CDR2 YYEEEE. V dropped 4 bases and J dropped 6; count of bases not matched to a gene: 18. Here the CDR3 reads CASSPGWEILAGVGEQYF. In DNA form, the CDR3 reads TGTGCCAGCAGCCCTGGTTGGGAAATACTAGCGGGAGTAGGCGAGCAGTACTTC.

The rearrangement uses TRBV28 and TRBJ1-5, with 9 positions matching TRBD1. Per germline, CDR1 MDHEN and CDR2 SYDVKM. With V trimmed by 5 bases and J by 3 bases, 14 bases remained unmatched. The CDR3 has 18 residues. The CDR3 loop reads CASSLLMSGQGSNQPQHF. CDR3 in DNA: TGTGCCAGCAGTCTCCTTATGTCGGGACAGGGATCCAATCAGCCCCAGCATTTT.

The V and J genes are TRBV29-1 and TRBJ2-5; 8 bases match TRBD2. CDR1 and CDR2 from the germline V gene are SQVTM and ANQGSEA. V dropped 0 bases and J dropped 1; count of bases not matched to a gene: 13. The CDR3 covers 18 residues. The CDR3 here is CSVEDRGLGAEGQETQYF. CDR3 bases: TGCAGCGTTGAAGATAGGGGACTAGGAGCGGAGGGCCAAGAGACCCAGTACTTC. Together with reference TRBV29-1 and TRBJ2-5, the CDR3 gives the full variable domain: SAVISQKPSRDICQRGTSLTIQCQVDSQVTMMFWYRQQPGQSLTLIATANQGSEATYESGFVIDKFPISRPNLTFSTLTVSNMSPEDSSIYLCSVEDRGLGAEGQETQYFGPGTRLLVL.

The chain recombines TRBV19 with TRBJ2-1; D is perhaps TRBD2 (5 bases). Germline V gene data show CDR1 as LNHDA and CDR2 as SQIVND (reference sequence). The length of the CDR3 is 12 residues. V lost 5 bases and J 7 bases, leaving 9 bases between the germline ends. The DNA of the CDR3 is TGTGCCAGTAGTGGCTCGGGAAATGAGCAGTTCTTC. Translated: CASSGSGNEQFF. Full variable domain (rest looked up from reference TRBV19 and TRBJ2-1): DGGITQSPKYLFRKEGQNVTLSCEQNLNHDAMYWYRQDPGQGLRLIYYSQIVNDFQKGDIAEGYSVSREKKESFPLTVTSAQKNPTAFYLCASSGSGNEQFFGPGTRLTVL.

This rearrangement joins TRBV7-6 to TRBJ1-2; a weak D match, TRBD1 (6 bases). The CDR3 runs 13 residues. Germline V gene data show CDR1 as SGHVS and CDR2 as FNYEAQ. Trimming shortened V by 5 bases and J by 7 bases, and 14 bases separated the two germline ends. For the CDR3, the DNA is TGTGCCAGCAGCCAGGGGAATCGAGGTGGCTACACCTTC. This encodes CASSQGNRGGYTF.

The V and J genes are TRBV27 and TRBJ2-1; 8 nucleotides line up with TRBD2. The germline gives CDR1 MNHEY, CDR2 SMNVEV (reference sequence). The CDR3 extends over 15 amino acids. V lost 5 bases, J lost 0 bases, and 3 bases stayed unmatched. The CDR3 protein is CASSRLASSYNEQFF. CDR3 coding DNA: TGTGCCAGCAGTCGACTAGCGAGCTCCTACAATGAGCAGTTCTTC.

This chain joins TRBV18 and TRBJ2-1; 10 bases map to TRBD2. The CDR3 sequence is 18 residues long. CDR1 and CDR2 from the germline V gene are KGHSH and LQKENI. Trimming at V came to 0 bases and at J to 1 base, leaving 6 bases not matched to a gene. In DNA, the CDR3 is TGTGCCAGCTCACCACCTCTAGGGACTAGCGCATCCTACAATGAGCAGTTCTTC. Its translation is CASSPPLGTSASYNEQFF.

The J gene is TRBJ1-2, the V gene TRBV19, with D possibly being TRBD1 (5 bases). The V gene lost 0 bases and the J gene lost 2 bases, with 13 bases spanning the gap. Germline-derived CDR1 and CDR2 are LNHDA and SQIVND (reference sequence). The CDR3 is 16 residues long. CDR3 nucleotide sequence: TGTGCCAGTAGTATAGATCGGAGACAGCGAAACTATGGCTACACCTTC. Encoded protein: CASSIDRRQRNYGYTF.

The chain couples TRBV27 to TRBJ1-5; a possible D gene is TRBD1 (6 bases). The CDR3 has 16 residues. Per germline, CDR1 MNHEY and CDR2 SMNVEV (reference sequence). Deletions cut 0 bases from V and 2 bases from J, with 11 bases between. CDR3 in amino acids: CASSLSPRGGNQPQHF. DNA for the CDR3: TGTGCCAGCAGTTTATCCCCCAGGGGTGGCAATCAGCCCCAGCATTTT.

This chain connects TRBV5-5 to TRBJ2-4; 7 nucleotides line up with TRBD1. Trimming took 6 bases from V and 7 from J; bases not matched to a gene: 10. The CDR3 sequence is 14 residues long. The germline V gene has CDR1 SGHKS and CDR2 YYEKEE (reference sequence). CDR3 coding DNA: TGTGCCAGCACCGTGACAGGGAACGATAACATTCAGTACTTC. Translating it yields CASTVTGNDNIQYF.

The chain is built from TRBV5-1 and TRBJ2-5, with 8 bases matching TRBD2. The germline V gene has CDR1 SGHRS and CDR2 YFSETQ. The CDR3 length is 14 residues. V was clipped by 4 bases and J by 5 bases; unmatched bases: 7. The chain's CDR3 is CASSVGRARETQYF. DNA for the CDR3: TGCGCCAGCAGCGTCGGGAGGGCCCGGGAGACCCAGTACTTC.

The chain employs TRBV5-1 and TRBJ2-5, with a tentative D call TRBD2 (6 bases). The CDR3 runs to 15 residues. The germline V gene encodes CDR1 SGHRS and CDR2 YFSETQ. Trimming pared 1 base from V and 5 bases from J, leaving 15 bases between. The CDR3 nucleotides are TGCGCCAGCAGCTTGTCTGTTCTCGGGAGCGAGACCCAGTACTTC. Residues: CASSLSVLGSETQYF.

J is TRBJ2-7 and V is TRBV4-1; TRBD2 aligns across 13 bases. Germline V gene sequence: CDR1 MGHRA, CDR2 YSYEKL. This CDR3 is 15 amino acids long. Unmatched junction bases numbered 3, after V lost 3 bases and J lost 4 bases. As DNA, the CDR3 is TGCGCCAGCAGCCAGGGACTAGCGGGGTCATACGAGCAGTACTTC. Protein sequence: CASSQGLAGSYEQYF.

This clone has just one count. The chain combines TRBV6-5 with TRBJ2-7; 8 nucleotides match TRBD2. The germline gives CDR1 MNHEY, CDR2 SVGAGI. Trimming removed 10 bases from V and 2 bases from J; junction bases left unmatched: 10. This CDR3 has 14 residues. CDR3 nucleotides: TGTGCCACCCAGTTTACTAGCGGACCCTACGAGCAGTACTTC. It codes for CATQFTSGPYEQYF.

V and J are TRBV7-3 and TRBJ1-2; D gene unclear. The germline CDR1 and CDR2 sequences are SGHTA and FQGTGA. The CDR3 totals 13 residues. The V gene lost 3 bases and the J gene lost 4 bases, with 9 bases spanning the gap. The DNA for the CDR3 is TGTGCCAGCAGCTTTCCCGTGTCCTATGGCTACACCTTC. Translating gives CASSFPVSYGYTF.

The CDR3 region is CASSRLGREGNTEAFF. CDR3 nucleotides: TGTGCCAGTAGCCGTCTTGGTCGGGAGGGGAACACTGAAGCTTTCTTT. The rearrangement links TRBV19 to TRBJ1-1; no reliable D call. Germline loops: CDR1 LNHDA, CDR2 SQIVND (reference sequence). V lost 6 bases, J lost 1 base, and 18 bases lay in between. This CDR3 comprises 16 residues. Variable domain in full (rest from reference TRBV19 and TRBJ1-1): DGGITQSPKYLFRKEGQNVTLSCEQNLNHDAMYWYRQDPGQGLRLIYYSQIVNDFQKGDIAEGYSVSREKKESFPLTVTSAQKNPTAFYLCASSRLGREGNTEAFFGQGTRLTVV.

The table lists this clone with a few counts. This rearrangement joins TRBV7-8 to TRBJ1-5; a weak D match, TRBD1 (5 bases). This CDR3 contains 14 residues. V was pared by 5 bases and J by 5 bases, with 13 bases between. Looked up from germline, CDR1 is SGHVS and CDR2 is FQNEAQ. The CDR3 sequence: CASSPQGRDQPQHF. The CDR3 bases are TGTGCCAGCAGCCCCCAGGGTAGGGATCAGCCCCAGCATTTT.

The chain joins TRBV5-1 to TRBJ2-3; 9 nucleotides match TRBD2. The germline gives CDR1 SGHRS, CDR2 YFSETQ. The CDR3 totals 14 residues. J was trimmed by 6 bases and V by 5 bases; bases with no gene match: 7. CDR3 protein: CASSWREGQDTQYF. CDR3 coding DNA: TGCGCCAGCAGTTGGCGGGAGGGCCAGGATACGCAGTATTTT.

The rearrangement uses TRBV7-9 and TRBJ2-2; D possibly corresponds to TRBD1 (6 bases). Per germline, CDR1 SEHNR and CDR2 FQNEAQ (reference sequence). Trimming shortened V by 4 bases and J by 4 bases, and 10 bases separated the two germline ends. The CDR3 length is 14 residues. This CDR3 reads CASSWAGVTGELFF. Here the CDR3 DNA reads TGTGCCAGCAGCTGGGCAGGGGTCACCGGGGAGCTGTTTTTT. The whole variable domain, remainder taken from reference TRBV7-9 and TRBJ2-2, is DTGVSQNPRHKITKRGQNVTFRCDPISEHNRLYWYRQTLGQGPEFLTYFQNEAQLEKSRLLSDRFSAERPKGSFSTLEIQRTEQGDSAMYLCASSWAGVTGELFFGEGSRLTVL.

The gene calls are TRBV10-3 and TRBJ2-1; weak D call: TRBD2 (5 bases). This CDR3 has 12 amino acids. The germline CDR1 and CDR2 sequences are ENHRY and SYGVKD. Trimming removed 2 bases at V and 8 bases at J, with 7 bases between. The DNA of the CDR3 is TGTGCCATCAGTGAGGCTAGCTATGAGCAGTTCTTC. This translates into CAISEASYEQFF.

V gene TRBV25-1 combines with J gene TRBJ2-1, with a tentative D call TRBD1 (6 bases). CDR3 length equals 11 residues. The V gene lost 6 bases and the J gene lost 12 bases, with 12 bases spanning the gap. Per germline, CDR1 MGHDK and CDR2 SYGVNS. The CDR3 DNA reads as TGTGCCAGCAGAGGGGGTAGGGGGCAGTTCTTC. Translation gives CASRGGRGQFF.

The chain combines TRBV28 with TRBJ2-7, with D possibly being TRBD1 (6 bases). The V end was cut by 4 bases, the J end by 1 base, with 14 bases between. The CDR3 is 15 amino acids. Germline CDR1 is MDHEN and CDR2 is SYDVKM. This CDR3 reads CASSSPGTISYEQYF. CDR3 coding DNA: TGTGCCAGCAGTTCGCCCGGGACAATTTCCTACGAGCAGTACTTC.